The clone carrying this T cell receptor (beta chain) has a handful of counts. Its cognate antigen is unknown. Germline CDR1 reads SGHTA; CDR2 reads FQGNSA. The CDR3 sequence is 14 residues long. The ends were cut back, 1 base at V and 6 bases at J, with 10 bases in the middle. Full-length variable regions came from constant-region reverse primers plus semi-nested Nested Universal Primer A PCR. Via MiXCR, TCRdb re-called the 5' RACE reads, giving one row per CDR3 protein. The sample gives about 54,000 distinct CDR3 sequences, about a sixth of which show up once; 2% to 2.5% is in the top ten. Purified naive CD4+ T cells were depleted of CD25+ Tregs. Overall study findings and caveats: Tumor memory CD4+ T cell TCR gene usage clustered with blood and lymph node memory CD4+ cells and lymph node naive CD4+ cells. Larger-cohort validation covered only one TCR beta V-J rearrangement.

This clonotype was sampled from a female donor with breast cancer. The chain links TRBV7-2 to TRBJ2-1; D is ambiguous. Sequences were obtained from naive CD4+ T cells sorted from blood. Sample subset: naive CD4+ T cells, CD4+CD45RA+CD25-. CDR3: CASSLGPRLNEQFF. CDR3 in DNA: TGTGCCAGCAGCTTAGGTCCGAGACTCAATGAGCAGTTCTTC.